This T cell receptor (beta chain) stems from a study of preoperative IRX-2 immunotherapy in early breast cancer. CDR3 length: 13 residues. Germline V gene data show CDR1 as SGHTA and CDR2 as FQGNSA. Trimming at V came to 4 bases and at J to 4 bases, leaving 2 bases not matched to a gene. Assay used: immunoSEQ multiplex PCR; TCRdb lists only in-frame clones, some missing. Altogether fewer than 70,000 clones are present, approximately 93% being singletons, with the ten largest covering around 1.7%. Treatment indicated: preoperative locoregional IRX-2 cytokine immunotherapy. Patients received preoperative, locoregional IRX-2 cytokine immunotherapy in a phase Ib study.

The chain couples TRBV7-2 to TRBJ1-2; 8 positions match TRBD1. This TCR came from a human donor with breast cancer. The sample was taken from a patient treated with IRX-2 immunotherapy. The CDR3 bases are TGTGCCAGCAGCTCTGGACAGGGCTATGGCTACACCTTC. Protein: CASSSGQGYGYTF. Using reference TRBV7-2 and TRBJ1-2 for the parts outside the CDR3, the full variable domain is GAGVSQSPSNKVTEKGKDVELRCDPISGHTALYWYRQSLGQGLEFLIYFQGNSAPDKSGLPSDRFSAERTGGSVSTLTIQRTQQEDSAVYLCASSSGQGYGYTFGSGTRLTVV.